The clone carrying this TCR beta chain was seen a single time. Its antigen remains unidentified. The data were produced by immunoSEQ multiplex PCR, yet TCRdb's version contains in-frame clones alone and is incomplete. The table lists tens of thousands of clones, approximately 80% of them singletons, with around 3.1% in the top ten. This sample was taken from a study of neoadjuvant anti-PD-1 for oral cavity cancer. Findings of the study overall: PBMC Gini-index clonality exceeded responders' in non-responders post-nivolumab. TCR analyses covered only a few patients per response group.

Germline V gives CDR1 SQVTM, CDR2 ANQGSEA. The CDR3 covers 16 residues. The V end lost 1 base, the J end lost 5 bases, and 19 bases lay between the germline ends. The clonotype originates from a person between 40 and 85 years old with oral cavity squamous cell carcinoma. The chain is built from TRBV29-1 and TRBJ2-3; D ambiguous. The material sequenced was PBMCs, taken before nivolumab (anti-PD-1) treatment. In nucleotides, the CDR3 is TGCAGCGTTGAAGGATTTCCCCTAGAGGTGGTAGATACGCAGTATTTT. Protein sequence: CSVEGFPLEVVDTQYF.